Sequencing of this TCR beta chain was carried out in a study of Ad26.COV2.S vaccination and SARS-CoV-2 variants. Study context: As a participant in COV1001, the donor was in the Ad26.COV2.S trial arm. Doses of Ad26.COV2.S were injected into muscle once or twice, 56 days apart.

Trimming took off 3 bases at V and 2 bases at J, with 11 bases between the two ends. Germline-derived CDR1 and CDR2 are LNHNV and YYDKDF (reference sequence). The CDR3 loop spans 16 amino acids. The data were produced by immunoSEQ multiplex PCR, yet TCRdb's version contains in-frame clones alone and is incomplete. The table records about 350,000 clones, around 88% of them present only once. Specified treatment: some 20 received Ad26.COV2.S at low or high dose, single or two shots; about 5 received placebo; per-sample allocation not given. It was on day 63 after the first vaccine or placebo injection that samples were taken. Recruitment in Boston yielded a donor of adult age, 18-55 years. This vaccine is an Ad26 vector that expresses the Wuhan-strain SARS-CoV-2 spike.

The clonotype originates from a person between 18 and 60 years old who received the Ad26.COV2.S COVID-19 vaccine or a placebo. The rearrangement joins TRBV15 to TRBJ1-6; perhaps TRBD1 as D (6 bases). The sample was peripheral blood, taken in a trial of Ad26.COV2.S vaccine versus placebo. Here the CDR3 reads CATSSFRGTYNSPLHF. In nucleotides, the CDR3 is TGTGCCACCAGCAGTTTCAGGGGCACCTATAATTCACCCCTCCACTTT.